This T cell receptor beta chain is drawn from a study of identical twins. The study's findings and limits: Modelling underestimated the level of out-of-frame TCR alpha sharing observed in monozygotic twins.

With regard to this clonotype: Its antigen remains unidentified.

Template switching (which added a universal primer site) was used, and cDNA carried unique molecular identifiers. TCRdb redid the calling of the 5' RACE reads with MiXCR, one entry per CDR3 protein. In the table there are roughly 230,000 distinct CDR3 sequences, about 8% of which are singletons. Everyone who donated was a healthy Caucasian. This sample was shared with a second study, whose subject was yellow fever vaccine responses in identical twins.

The specimen was CD8+ T cells sorted from blood. The sequence was collected from a woman younger than 30 in good health.

The CDR3 loop is CASSQDPGLTNEKLFF. The CDR3 coding sequence is TGCGCCAGCAGCCAAGATCCGGGACTGACTAATGAAAAACTGTTTTTT. This chain uses TRBV4-3 with TRBJ1-4, with a possible D match to TRBD1 (5 bases). The CDR3 spans 16 residues. V shed 0 bases and J shed 2 bases, with 10 bases lying between them. From germline, CDR1 is LGHNA and CDR2 YSLEER.